These T cell receptor beta chains were read from a single sample in a study of identical twins. MiXCR, applied by TCRdb to the 5' RACE reads, yields one record per CDR3 protein. The sample consists of 400,000 to 500,000 distinct CDR3 sequences, less than 20% of them appearing once. Sequences were obtained from naive T cells sorted from blood. The receptors were sampled from a man between 45 and 60 years old in good health. Both conserved end residues are part of each CDR3. D genes are given only for firm matches. Expanded clones get a size class; other rows say once, few or many, or leave the size out.

length: 13
J: TRBJ2-7
size: NA
D: TRBD1
V: TRBV29-1
DNA: TGCAGCGTTGGACAGGGCGTCCCCTACGAGCAGTACTTC
CDR3: CSVGQGVPYEQYF

length: 15
J: TRBJ2-7
size: few
D: TRBD1
V: TRBV5-1
DNA: TGCGCCAGCAGCACACAGGGGGCCCTCTCCTACGAGCAGTACTTC
CDR3: CASSTQGALSYEQYF

length: 15
J: TRBJ1-6
size: NA
D: NA
V: TRBV7-6
DNA: TGTGCCAGCAGCTTAGAGTCAGAGTATAATTCACCCCTCCACTTT
CDR3: CASSLESEYNSPLHF

length: 15
J: TRBJ2-7
size: few
D: NA
V: TRBV5-1
DNA: TGCGCCAGCAGCTTAGGGAGCGGGCTCTACTACGAGCAGTACTTC
CDR3: CASSLGSGLYYEQYF

length: 14
J: TRBJ1-3
size: few
D: NA
V: TRBV12-3/TRBV12-4
DNA: TGTGCCAGCAGTTTACTACAAGCTGGAAACACCATATATTTT
CDR3: CASSLLQAGNTIYF

length: 14
J: TRBJ2-6
size: NA
D: NA
V: TRBV2
DNA: TGTGCCAGCAGTGTTAGATCTGGGGCCAACGTCCTGACTTTC
CDR3: CASSVRSGANVLTF

length: 13
J: TRBJ2-2
size: NA
D: TRBD1
V: TRBV11-3
DNA: TGTGCCAGTTCGGACAGGATTACCGGGGAGCTGTTTTTT
CDR3: CASSDRITGELFF

length: 16
J: TRBJ2-2
size: few
D: TRBD2
V: TRBV20-1
DNA: TGCAGTGCTAGAGGGACTAGACGAAGAGACACCGGGGAGCTGTTTTTT
CDR3: CSARGTRRRDTGELFF

length: 13
J: TRBJ2-3
size: many
D: NA
V: TRBV29-1
DNA: TGCAGCGTCCGATTGGACCTCACAGATACGCAGTATTTT
CDR3: CSVRLDLTDTQYF

length: 14
J: TRBJ2-1
size: NA
D: NA
V: TRBV7-2
DNA: TGTGCCAGCAGCTCTTTTTCCAATTACAATGAGCAGTTCTTC
CDR3: CASSSFSNYNEQFF

length: 11
J: TRBJ2-2
size: many
D: NA
V: TRBV10-3
DNA: TGTGCGGGCAGCGACACCGGGGAGCTGTTTTTT
CDR3: CAGSDTGELFF

length: 16
J: TRBJ1-2
size: NA
D: NA
V: TRBV21-1
DNA: TGTGCCAGCAGCATTTCCGGGACACCTCCTAACTATGGCTACACCTTC
CDR3: CASSISGTPPNYGYTF

length: 16
J: TRBJ2-6
size: many
D: NA
V: TRBV6-5
DNA: TGTGCCAGCAGTTACTGGCAAAGCTCTGGGGCCAACGTCCTGACTTTC
CDR3: CASSYWQSSGANVLTF

length: 15
J: TRBJ2-3
size: many
D: TRBD2
V: TRBV7-9
DNA: TGTGCCAGCAGCCCAGGACTAGCTAGCACAGATACGCAGTATTTT
CDR3: CASSPGLASTDTQYF

length: 15
J: TRBJ2-7
size: NA
D: TRBD1
V: TRBV4-2
DNA: TGTGCCAGCAGCCTCGACCGGGACAGGGTCTACGAGCAGTACTTC
CDR3: CASSLDRDRVYEQYF

length: 15
J: TRBJ2-5
size: few
D: NA
V: TRBV11-2
DNA: TGTGCCAGCAGCTTAGGGGCTACTCCTCGGGGGACCCAGTACTTC
CDR3: CASSLGATPRGTQYF

length: 16
J: TRBJ1-1
size: NA
D: NA
V: TRBV5-1
DNA: TGCGCCAGCAGCTTGGCCCCGGTGGGGGCGGGCACTGAAGCTTTCTTT
CDR3: CASSLAPVGAGTEAFF

length: 16
J: TRBJ1-5
size: few
D: NA
V: TRBV7-8
DNA: TGTGCCAGCAGCTTATTAGGGGTATACGGCAATCAGCCCCAGCATTTT
CDR3: CASSLLGVYGNQPQHF